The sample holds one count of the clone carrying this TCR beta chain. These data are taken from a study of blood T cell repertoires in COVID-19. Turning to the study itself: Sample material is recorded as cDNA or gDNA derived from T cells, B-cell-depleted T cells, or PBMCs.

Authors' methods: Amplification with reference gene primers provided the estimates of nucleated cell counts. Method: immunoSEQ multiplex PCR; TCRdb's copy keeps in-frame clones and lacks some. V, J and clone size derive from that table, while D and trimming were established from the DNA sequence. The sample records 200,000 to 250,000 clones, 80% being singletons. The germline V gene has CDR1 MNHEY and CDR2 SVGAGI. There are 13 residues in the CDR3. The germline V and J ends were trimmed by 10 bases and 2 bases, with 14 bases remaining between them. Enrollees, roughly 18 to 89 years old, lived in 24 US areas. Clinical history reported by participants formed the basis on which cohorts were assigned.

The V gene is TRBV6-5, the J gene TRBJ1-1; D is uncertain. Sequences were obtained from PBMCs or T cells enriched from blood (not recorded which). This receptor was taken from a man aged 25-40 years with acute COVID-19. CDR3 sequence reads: CAITRSSNTEAFF. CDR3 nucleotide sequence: TGTGCCATCACCCGGAGTTCAAACACTGAAGCTTTCTTT.